These 31 T cell receptor beta chains came from one sample sequenced in a study of blood T cell repertoires in COVID-19. Profiled with immunoSEQ multiplex PCR; TCRdb holds only in-frame clones, not every one. The data show under 200,000 clones, 90% seen once. The source material was peripheral blood. These receptors came from a man in his fifties with acute or convalescent COVID-19.

The CDR3, as DNA: TGCAGCGTGAGGGTAGCGGGAGAGGATACGCAGTATTTT. Its translation is CSVRVAGEDTQYF. The chain carries TRBV29-1 and TRBJ2-3, with 9 bases matching TRBD2. The germline V gene encodes CDR1 SQVTM and CDR2 ANQGSEA. CDR3 length: 13 amino acids. V lost 6 bases to trimming and J lost 6 bases; unmatched junction nucleotides: 7.

This rearrangement joins TRBV9 to TRBJ1-3; TRBD1 agrees at 9 bases. Germline CDR1 reads SGDLS; CDR2 reads YYNGEE. The CDR3 covers 16 residues. V trimming: 0 bases; J trimming: 2 bases; junction bases outside the gene matches: 3. In DNA form, the CDR3 reads TGTGCCAGCAGCGTAGCGGGACAGGGTACTGGAAACACCATATATTTT. Encoded protein: CASSVAGQGTGNTIYF.

The V gene is TRBV15, the J gene TRBJ2-6, with TRBD1 identical over 8 bases. There are 19 residues in the CDR3. J gave up 5 bases and V 0 bases, and 12 bases lay outside the gene matches. Germline V gene sequence: CDR1 LNHNV, CDR2 YYDKDF (reference sequence). The CDR3 loop is CATSRDKDRALRWANVLTF. The CDR3 nucleotides are TGTGCCACCAGCAGAGACAAGGACAGGGCGCTCAGGTGGGCCAACGTCCTGACTTTC. Drawing the rest from reference TRBV15 and TRBJ2-6, the complete variable domain is DAMVIQNPRYQVTQFGKPVTLSCSQTLNHNVMYWYQQKSSQAPKLLFHYYDKDFNNEADTPDNFQSRRPNTSFCFLDIRSPGLGDTAMYLCATSRDKDRALRWANVLTFGAGSRLTVL.

The V call is TRBV5-6, the J call TRBJ2-6, with 9 bases matching TRBD2. Germline values: CDR1 SGHDT, CDR2 YYEEEE. V dropped 0 bases and J dropped 1; count of bases not matched to a gene: 2. The CDR3 is 17 residues long. The CDR3 reads CASSLVTSGSGANVLTF. CDR3 sequence (DNA): TGTGCCAGCAGCTTGGTCACTAGCGGGTCTGGGGCCAACGTCCTGACTTTC.

The chain uses TRBV5-4 and TRBJ1-1; the D gene is possibly TRBD1 (6 bases). This CDR3 comprises 14 residues. Trimming stripped 0 bases from V and 4 bases from J, with 10 bases between. Germline CDR1 is SGHNT and CDR2 is YYREEE (reference sequence). Here the CDR3 reads CASSLGRGSTEAFF. Here the CDR3 DNA reads TGTGCCAGCAGCTTGGGAAGGGGGAGCACTGAAGCTTTCTTT.

The chain recombines TRBV5-5 with TRBJ2-4; D possibly corresponds to TRBD1 (5 bases). The CDR3 sequence is 16 residues long. The V end was cut by 4 bases, the J end by 12 bases, with 26 bases between. Per germline, CDR1 SGHKS and CDR2 YYEKEE (reference sequence). The CDR3 nucleotides read TGTGCCAGCAGCCTCACCCAAGGGGTGGGCATTTGGTCTCAGTACTTC. This gives the protein CASSLTQGVGIWSQYF.

V is TRBV28 and J is TRBJ1-1; D is uncertain. The CDR3 contains 13 residues. Trimming pared 3 bases from V and 1 base from J, leaving 6 bases between. The germline CDR1 and CDR2 sequences are MDHEN and SYDVKM. CDR3 nucleotide sequence: TGTGCCAGCAGTTTGGCAGGGAACACTGAAGCTTTCTTT. This encodes CASSLAGNTEAFF. The full variable domain, completed using reference TRBV28 and TRBJ1-1, is DVKVTQSSRYLVKRTGEKVFLECVQDMDHENMFWYRQDPGLGLRLIYFSYDVKMKEKGDIPEGYSVSREKKERFSLILESASTNQTSMYLCASSLAGNTEAFFGQGTRLTVV.

The rearrangement links TRBV28 to TRBJ1-2; 9 nucleotides agree with TRBD1. J gave up 6 bases and V 1 base, and 6 bases lay outside the gene matches. The CDR3 spans 15 residues. Germline loops: CDR1 MDHEN, CDR2 SYDVKM. For the CDR3, the DNA is TGTGCCAGCAGTTTATTCCGGACAGGGGTCGATGGCTACACCTTC. Protein: CASSLFRTGVDGYTF.

The chain is built from TRBV19 and TRBJ1-2; 9 positions match TRBD1. Germline values: CDR1 LNHDA, CDR2 SQIVND (reference sequence). Unmatched junction bases numbered 3, after V lost 8 bases and J lost 5 bases. This CDR3 region has 12 residues. CDR3 in amino acids: CASADRGYGYTF. Here the CDR3 DNA reads TGTGCCAGTGCGGACAGGGGATATGGCTACACCTTC. Variable domain in full (rest from reference TRBV19 and TRBJ1-2): DGGITQSPKYLFRKEGQNVTLSCEQNLNHDAMYWYRQDPGQGLRLIYYSQIVNDFQKGDIAEGYSVSREKKESFPLTVTSAQKNPTAFYLCASADRGYGYTFGSGTRLTVV.

As for this clone: The identical CDR3 is also encoded by other nucleotide sequences in the sample. CDR3 sequence: CASRRTGNTEAFF. The CDR3 nucleotides read TGTGCCAGCAGGAGGACAGGGAACACTGAAGCTTTCTTT. This chain joins TRBV6-5 and TRBJ1-1, with 7 nucleotides matching TRBD1. V was clipped by 6 bases and J by 1 base; unmatched bases: 2. Germline V gene lookup returns CDR1 MNHEY and CDR2 SVGAGI. This CDR3 region has 13 residues.

V usage is TRBV18 and J usage is TRBJ2-5; D is perhaps TRBD1 (5 bases). The CDR3 is made up of 15 amino acids. Deletions cut 3 bases from V and 2 bases from J, with 13 bases between. Germline V CDR1 and CDR2: KGHSH, LQKENI. The CDR3 region has the DNA TGTGCCAGCTCACCGGGGCATGTCCAACAAGAGACCCAGTACTTC. It is translated as CASSPGHVQQETQYF.

This chain joins TRBV5-6 and TRBJ2-6, with 7 bases fitting TRBD1. Germline V gene lookup returns CDR1 SGHDT and CDR2 YYEEEE. With 7 bases clipped from V and 0 bases from J, the junction kept 7 bases outside the gene matches. CDR3 length equals 16 residues. For the CDR3, the DNA is TGTGCCAGCGGTTGGACAGGCTACTCTGGGGCCAACGTCCTGACTTTC. It encodes CASGWTGYSGANVLTF. Together with reference TRBV5-6 and TRBJ2-6, the CDR3 gives the full variable domain: DAGVTQSPTHLIKTRGQQVTLRCSPKSGHDTVSWYQQALGQGPQFIFQYYEEEERQRGNFPDRFSGHQFPNYSSELNVNALLLGDSALYLCASGWTGYSGANVLTFGAGSRLTVL.

The J gene is TRBJ2-7, the V gene TRBV2; 15 nucleotides match TRBD2. V trimming: 9 bases; J trimming: 5 bases; junction bases outside the gene matches: 2. CDR1 is SNHLY and CDR2 is FYNNEI in the germline V gene. The CDR3 is 13 amino acids. The CDR3 region has the DNA TGTGCCAGTCGGACTAGCGGGGGGGACGAGCAGTACGTC. Translated: CASRTSGGDEQYV.

The chain uses TRBV30 and TRBJ1-1; no definite D call. CDR1 and CDR2 (germline): GTSNPN, SVGIG (reference sequence). This CDR3 has 11 amino acids. V shed 2 bases and J shed 4 bases, with 5 bases lying between them. The CDR3 DNA follows: TGTGCCTGGAGTCAGGTCACTGAAGCTTTCTTT. Amino acids: CAWSQVTEAFF.

This chain uses TRBV11-1 with TRBJ2-7; D is unclear. Germline V gene sequence: CDR1 SGHAT, CDR2 FQDESV (reference sequence). The ends were cut back, 5 bases at V and 6 bases at J, with 17 bases in the middle. The CDR3 has 14 amino acids. CDR3: CASSALTARGEQYF. The CDR3 DNA is TGTGCCAGCAGCGCCTTGACCGCTCGAGGCGAGCAGTACTTC.

J is TRBJ2-3 and V is TRBV5-6; 7 bases fit TRBD2. Germline CDR1 and CDR2: SGHDT and YYEEEE. CDR3 size: 14 residues. V was pared by 1 base and J by 4 bases, with 3 bases of the junction left unmatched. CDR3 bases: TGTGCCAGCAGCTTGTGGGGGGGGGCAGATACGCAGTATTTT. Protein: CASSLWGGADTQYF.

The chain carries TRBV4-1 and TRBJ2-3, with unresolved D. The V and J ends lost 0 bases and 8 bases respectively, with 6 bases between them. The CDR3 has 12 residues. The germline gives CDR1 MGHRA, CDR2 YSYEKL. CDR3 bases: TGCGCCAGCAGCCAAGATATGGCTACGCAGTATTTT. It specifies CASSQDMATQYF.

The sample holds a few counts of this clone. This chain links TRBV10-3 with TRBJ1-1; tentatively, D is TRBD1 (5 bases). Trimming pared 4 bases from V and 1 base from J, leaving 10 bases between. This CDR3 has 14 amino acids. Germline CDR1 and CDR2: ENHRY and SYGVKD. This CDR3 reads CAISARGGNTEAFF. CDR3 DNA: TGTGCCATCAGTGCCCGGGGGGGGAACACTGAAGCTTTCTTT.

Ten or more counts support this clone. V usage is TRBV5-4 and J usage is TRBJ2-7, with 7 nucleotides matching TRBD2. CDR3 size: 13 residues. The junction had 5 bases not matched to a gene; V was cut back by 3 bases and J by 5 bases. Germline CDR1 and CDR2: SGHNT and YYREEE (reference sequence). The CDR3 DNA is TGTGCCAGCAGCTCGACTAGCAAGGACGAGCAGTACTTC. Translating gives CASSSTSKDEQYF.

This clone was seen a few times. This chain connects TRBV5-1 to TRBJ1-5; 7 bases align to TRBD1. The CDR3 length is 15 residues. J was trimmed by 7 bases and V by 1 base; bases with no gene match: 8. In germline, CDR1 is SGHRS, CDR2 YFSETQ. The CDR3 coding sequence is TGCGCCAGCAGCTTGTCGACAGGGCCATACCAGCCCCAGCATTTT. The encoded protein is CASSLSTGPYQPQHF.

The V call is TRBV2, the J call TRBJ1-2; 9 bases agree with TRBD1. J lost 8 bases, V lost 8 bases, and 6 bases had no gene match. The CDR3 runs 12 residues. Germline CDR1 and CDR2: SNHLY and FYNNEI. CDR3 sequence reads: CASQGDRVGYTF. The CDR3, as DNA: TGTGCCAGCCAGGGGGACAGGGTCGGCTACACCTTC.

The rearrangement joins TRBV5-1 to TRBJ2-5; weak D call: TRBD2 (5 bases). CDR1 SGHRS and CDR2 YFSETQ come from the germline V gene. CDR3 length equals 13 residues. Trimming took 5 bases from V and 4 from J, leaving 12 bases between them. CDR3 region: CASSWETGETQYF. DNA of the CDR3: TGCGCCAGCAGTTGGGAGACGGGAGAGACCCAGTACTTC.

This rearrangement joins TRBV30 to TRBJ1-5; D is ambiguous. Germline-derived CDR1 and CDR2 are GTSNPN and SVGIG (reference sequence). The V end lost 2 bases, the J end lost 15 bases, and 20 bases lay between the germline ends. This CDR3 has 13 residues. CDR3 in DNA: TGTGCCTGGAGTCCGAACCCCGGGTCAAGCGTGCATTTT. This encodes CAWSPNPGSSVHF.

The chain carries TRBV27 and TRBJ1-1, with a weak D call TRBD1 (6 bases). This CDR3 has 15 amino acids. Looked up from germline, CDR1 is MNHEY and CDR2 is SMNVEV (reference sequence). V was pared by 1 base and J by 1 base, with 10 bases between. CDR3 bases: TGTGCCAGCAGTTTATGGGGACAACAGAACACTGAAGCTTTCTTT. Amino acids: CASSLWGQQNTEAFF.

CDR3 in amino acids: CSADYRLFTTEAFF. In DNA, the CDR3 is TGCAGCGCAGATTACAGGCTATTCACCACTGAAGCTTTCTTT. The chain has TRBV29-1 and TRBJ1-1; D is perhaps TRBD1 (5 bases). Germline V gene data show CDR1 as SQVTM and CDR2 as ANQGSEA. V shed 7 bases and J shed 4 bases, with 19 bases lying between them. This CDR3 comprises 14 residues.

The J gene is TRBJ2-1, the V gene TRBV27; 11 bases map to TRBD2. This CDR3 is built from 21 residues. Germline-derived CDR1 and CDR2 are MNHEY and SMNVEV (reference sequence). The V segment lost 1 base and the J segment 0 bases; nucleotides outside the gene matches: 14. CDR3 in amino acids: CASSLYPPSGRLLSSYNEQFF. CDR3 DNA sequence: TGTGCCAGCAGTTTATACCCCCCTAGCGGGAGGCTCCTTAGCTCCTACAATGAGCAGTTCTTC.

This sequence joins TRBV5-1 and TRBJ1-1, with D maybe TRBD1 (6 bases). The CDR3 sequence is 15 residues long. The V end was cut by 3 bases, the J end by 0 bases, with 12 bases between. CDR1 and CDR2 from the germline V gene are SGHRS and YFSETQ. The CDR3 sequence is CASSSGQLVNTEAFF. The CDR3 coding sequence is TGCGCCAGCAGCTCGGGACAACTAGTGAACACTGAAGCTTTCTTT.

The chain couples TRBV7-3 to TRBJ2-5; 11 nucleotides match TRBD1. The CDR3 is made up of 18 amino acids. Germline CDR1 is SGHTA and CDR2 is FQGTGA. V lost 2 bases, J lost 2 bases, and 10 bases stayed unmatched. Written as DNA, the CDR3 is TGTGCCAGCAGCTTAGCCGGGACAGGGGGGAGTGGACAAGAGACCCAGTACTTC. Translated, it gives CASSLAGTGGSGQETQYF.

This clone was counted a single time. The rearrangement links TRBV27 to TRBJ2-1; a possible D gene is TRBD2 (5 bases). Germline loops: CDR1 MNHEY, CDR2 SMNVEV (reference sequence). V was clipped by 6 bases and J by 7 bases, with 13 bases between them. This CDR3 region has 13 residues. The CDR3 bases are TGTGCCAGCAGCCTTCTACTAGGAAATGAGCAGTTCTTC. The encoded protein is CASSLLLGNEQFF.

The chain has TRBV10-3 and TRBJ1-6, with 8 bases matching TRBD1. This CDR3 region has 15 residues. Trimming cost V 4 bases and J 6 bases; bases outside gene matches: 5. CDR1 is ENHRY, CDR2 SYGVKD, per germline. CDR3 residues: CAISGQGAVNSPLHF. The CDR3 DNA reads TGTGCCATCAGTGGGCAGGGGGCGGTTAATTCACCCCTCCACTTT.

This chain joins TRBV6-5 and TRBJ2-1; 10 bases align to TRBD1. With V trimmed by 2 bases and J by 8 bases, 0 bases remained unmatched. Germline CDR1 is MNHEY and CDR2 is SVGAGI. The CDR3 length is 13 residues. CDR3 residues: CASSYDRGHEQFF. CDR3 sequence (DNA): TGTGCCAGCAGTTACGACAGGGGGCATGAGCAGTTCTTC.